This entry lists 26 T cell receptor beta chains sequenced from one sample in a study of blood T cell repertoires in COVID-19. Libraries were prepared by immunoSEQ multiplex PCR; TCRdb keeps only in-frame clonotypes and omits some of them. The sample holds approximately 140,000 clones, 84% seen once. Sequenced sample: PBMCs or T cells enriched from blood (not recorded which). Receptor source: a woman between 50 and 59 years old who had been exposed to COVID-19.

The chain combines TRBV7-2 with TRBJ2-3, with 8 nucleotides matching TRBD2. The V segment lost 5 bases and the J segment 3 bases; nucleotides outside the gene matches: 13. The germline CDR1 and CDR2 sequences are SGHTA and FQGNSA. The CDR3 extends over 17 amino acids. Here the CDR3 reads CASSPLPSGSGTDTQYF. The CDR3 DNA reads as TGTGCCAGCAGCCCCCTGCCAAGCGGGAGTGGGACAGATACGCAGTATTTT.

This chain links TRBV5-1 with TRBJ2-7, with 13 positions matching TRBD2. CDR3 size: 15 residues. V lost 2 bases and J lost 4; bases outside the gene matches: 3. Germline V gives CDR1 SGHRS, CDR2 YFSETQ. This CDR3 is CASSFRLAGGYEQYF. The DNA for the CDR3 is TGCGCCAGCAGCTTCCGACTAGCGGGGGGTTACGAGCAGTACTTC.

The DNA of the CDR3 is TGCAGCGTTGAAGATACACAAAACAATGAAAAACTGTTTTTT. This gives the protein CSVEDTQNNEKLFF. The gene calls are TRBV29-1 and TRBJ1-4; no definite D call. V was trimmed by 0 bases and J by 5 bases, leaving 10 bases between them. The CDR3 covers 14 residues. Germline CDR1 reads SQVTM; CDR2 reads ANQGSEA.

This clone has only a few counts. As DNA, the CDR3 is TGTGCCAGCAGTTCCCTGGGCCACGAGCAGTACTTC. This gives the protein CASSSLGHEQYF. The chain carries TRBV6-6 and TRBJ2-7; D is undetermined. Trimming left V 4 bases short and J 5 bases short, with 9 bases between. The CDR3 sequence is 12 residues long. The germline gives CDR1 MNHNY, CDR2 SVGAGI (reference sequence).

The chain uses TRBV28 and TRBJ2-4, with 7 bases that match TRBD1. This CDR3 is built from 13 residues. In germline, CDR1 is MDHEN, CDR2 SYDVKM. V trimming: 7 bases; J trimming: 6 bases; junction bases outside the gene matches: 6. The CDR3, as DNA: TGTGCCAGCACTACGACAGGGAGAAACATTCAGTACTTC. Translating it yields CASTTTGRNIQYF. The whole variable domain, remainder taken from reference TRBV28 and TRBJ2-4, is DVKVTQSSRYLVKRTGEKVFLECVQDMDHENMFWYRQDPGLGLRLIYFSYDVKMKEKGDIPEGYSVSREKKERFSLILESASTNQTSMYLCASTTTGRNIQYFGAGTRLSVL.

This clone was detected once. V gene TRBV6-1 combines with J gene TRBJ2-6; D remains unclear. CDR3 length: 17 residues. The V end lost 1 base, the J end lost 0 bases, and 10 bases lay between the germline ends. Looked up from germline, CDR1 is MNHNS and CDR2 is SASEGT. The CDR3, as DNA: TGTGCCAGCAGTGAAGTCTTTTTGGCCTCTGGGGCCAACGTCCTGACTTTC. Translating gives CASSEVFLASGANVLTF.

The chain carries TRBV18 and TRBJ1-6, with a possible D match to TRBD1 (6 bases). The CDR3 has 16 amino acids. CDR1 is KGHSH and CDR2 is LQKENI in the germline V gene. V shed 3 bases and J shed 9 bases, with 18 bases lying between them. The CDR3 DNA reads TGTGCCAGCTCACCGCAGGGGCCTTCTGGAGGTTCACCCCTCCACTTT. Protein sequence: CASSPQGPSGGSPLHF.

This clone was seen only once. J is TRBJ1-3 and V is TRBV4-1; TRBD1 aligns across 8 bases. The CDR3 runs 17 residues. V gave up 1 base and J gave up 4 bases; unmatched junction bases: 9. The germline CDR1 and CDR2 sequences are MGHRA and YSYEKL. The CDR3 spells CASSQVRQGALGNTIYF. As DNA, the CDR3 is TGCGCCAGCAGCCAAGTACGTCAGGGGGCGCTGGGAAACACCATATATTTT.

In DNA form, the CDR3 reads TGTGCCAGCAGCCCCGCTAGCGGGAGAACCTACAATGAGCAGTTCTTC. Its protein product is CASSPASGRTYNEQFF. The gene calls are TRBV27 and TRBJ2-1, with 10 nucleotides matching TRBD2. With 6 bases clipped from V and 2 bases from J, the junction kept 7 bases outside the gene matches. This CDR3 has 16 amino acids. Germline assignment: CDR1 MNHEY and CDR2 SMNVEV (reference sequence).

This sequence joins TRBV14 and TRBJ2-1; 8 bases map to TRBD2. The CDR3 is made up of 20 amino acids. The germline CDR1 and CDR2 sequences are SGHDN and FVKESK. Trimming removed 4 bases from V and 4 bases from J; junction bases left unmatched: 21. The CDR3: CASSLLAGKVTQAQYNEQFF. The CDR3 bases are TGTGCCAGCAGCCTTCTAGCGGGCAAGGTTACACAGGCTCAATACAATGAGCAGTTCTTC.

This chain connects TRBV28 to TRBJ2-3; a weak D match, TRBD2 (6 bases). The CDR3 is made up of 16 amino acids. Germline-derived CDR1 and CDR2 are MDHEN and SYDVKM. Between the trimmed V and J ends, which lost 5 bases and 2 bases, there was a span of 17 bases. The CDR3 loop reads CASSTNSGTLTDTQYF. The CDR3 region has the DNA TGTGCCAGCAGTACTAACTCCGGGACTCTCACAGATACGCAGTATTTT.

The V gene is TRBV11-3, the J gene TRBJ2-1, with TRBD1 identical over 9 bases. The CDR3 is 15 amino acids. V lost 0 bases to trimming and J lost 5 bases; unmatched junction nucleotides: 2. Germline CDR1 and CDR2: SGHNT and YENEEA. The chain's CDR3 is CASSLDWDRDNEQFF. In nucleotides, the CDR3 is TGTGCCAGCAGCTTAGATTGGGACAGGGACAATGAGCAGTTCTTC.

The V gene is TRBV11-2, the J gene TRBJ1-3, with TRBD1 matching 9 bases. Germline V CDR1 and CDR2: SGHAT, FQNNGV. V was clipped by 5 bases and J by 3 bases; unmatched bases: 8. This CDR3 is 16 amino acids long. CDR3 sequence reads: CASSPQDRGSGNTIYF. The CDR3 DNA is TGTGCCAGCAGCCCCCAGGACAGGGGTAGTGGAAACACCATATATTTT.

This clone was seen only a few times. The genes are TRBV20-1 and TRBJ2-7, with D possibly being TRBD2 (5 bases). This CDR3 contains 11 residues. The germline CDR1 and CDR2 sequences are DFQATT and SNEGSKA (reference sequence). V lost 3 bases and J 6 bases, leaving 9 bases between the germline ends. CDR3 sequence: CSASTSGEQYF. The CDR3 coding sequence is TGCAGTGCTAGTACCAGCGGCGAGCAGTACTTC.

The genes are TRBV2 and TRBJ2-7; TRBD1 aligns across 9 bases. V was clipped by 6 bases and J by 1 base; unmatched bases: 16. The CDR3 is made up of 18 amino acids. CDR1 is SNHLY, CDR2 FYNNEI, per germline. CDR3 residues: CASSPGQGGGRVSYEQYF. Here the CDR3 DNA reads TGTGCCAGCAGCCCGGGACAGGGAGGTGGGCGGGTGTCCTACGAGCAGTACTTC.

This clone has more than one count but fewer than ten. The V call is TRBV27, the J call TRBJ2-2, with 12 bases fitting TRBD2. The CDR3 consists of 16 residues. Germline assignment: CDR1 MNHEY and CDR2 SMNVEV (reference sequence). J was trimmed by 5 bases and V by 4 bases; bases with no gene match: 5. CDR3 in amino acids: CASSSLAGGGTGELFF. CDR3 bases: TGTGCCAGCAGTTCCCTAGCGGGAGGGGGGACCGGGGAGCTGTTTTTT.

The V gene is TRBV5-1, the J gene TRBJ2-2, with D possibly matching TRBD1 (6 bases). Per germline, CDR1 SGHRS and CDR2 YFSETQ. Between the trimmed V and J ends, which lost 0 bases and 4 bases, there was a span of 10 bases. The CDR3 is made up of 15 amino acids. CDR3 bases: TGCGCCAGCAGCTTGGATGCAGGGGTCACCGGGGAGCTGTTTTTT. Translated: CASSLDAGVTGELFF.

V and J are TRBV11-2 and TRBJ1-2; the D gene is possibly TRBD1 (5 bases). The CDR3 spans 15 residues. V was shortened by 5 bases and J by 4 bases, with 17 bases between the two germline ends. Looked up from germline, CDR1 is SGHAT and CDR2 is FQNNGV. CDR3 DNA: TGTGCCAGCAGCACATCACCGCCGGGGGGCTATGGCTACACCTTC. Encoded protein: CASSTSPPGGYGYTF.

The CDR3 coding sequence is TGTGCCAGCAGAGAGACAGGGGGCGCTTACTATGGCTACACCTTC. Translation: CASRETGGAYYGYTF. The chain recombines TRBV2 with TRBJ1-2; TRBD1 matches at 10 bases. The CDR3 has 15 amino acids. V trimming: 6 bases; J trimming: 3 bases; junction bases outside the gene matches: 7. CDR1 is SNHLY and CDR2 is FYNNEI in the germline V gene.

This clone came up once. The chain links TRBV19 to TRBJ2-7, with D perhaps matching TRBD1 (5 bases). The CDR3 contains 14 residues. The germline CDR1 and CDR2 sequences are LNHDA and SQIVND (reference sequence). Trimming shortened V by 3 bases and J by 0 bases, and 9 bases separated the two germline ends. CDR3 in amino acids: CASSIRGFSYEQYF. CDR3 sequence (DNA): TGTGCCAGTAGTATTAGGGGCTTCTCCTACGAGCAGTACTTC.

The V gene is TRBV6-6, the J gene TRBJ2-7, with TRBD1 matching 10 bases. The CDR3 spans 15 residues. J lost 4 bases, V lost 2 bases, and 5 bases had no gene match. Per the germline V gene, CDR1 is MNHNY and CDR2 is SVGAGI (reference sequence). CDR3 sequence reads: CASSYRDRGGYEQYF. In DNA form, the CDR3 reads TGTGCCAGCAGTTACCGGGACAGGGGAGGATACGAGCAGTACTTC.

J is TRBJ1-5 and V is TRBV7-3; tentatively, D is TRBD1 (5 bases). The V and J ends lost 0 bases and 9 bases respectively, with 12 bases between them. There are 14 residues in the CDR3. Germline V gene sequence: CDR1 SGHTA, CDR2 FQGTGA. The CDR3 loop reads CASSLTGASGPQHF. In DNA, the CDR3 is TGTGCCAGCAGCTTAACTGGGGCCTCCGGGCCCCAGCATTTT.

Concerning this clone: A read error may account for a junction end that differs from germline. The chain links TRBV5-1 to TRBJ2-3, with 7 bases that match TRBD2. CDR3 size: 13 residues. CDR1 is SGHRS, CDR2 YFSETQ, per germline. In nucleotides, the CDR3 is TGCGCCAGCAGATTGGGAGGGCCAGATACGCAGTATTTT. The encoded protein is CASRLGGPDTQYF. The complete variable domain, with remaining parts taken from reference TRBV5-1 and TRBJ2-3, reads KAGVTQTPRYLIKTRGQQVTLSCSPISGHRSVSWYQQTPGQGLQFLFEYFSETQRNKGNFPGRFSGRQFSNSRSEMNVSTLELGDSALYLCASRLGGPDTQYFGPGTRLTVL.

The chain combines TRBV5-6 with TRBJ1-1; D gene ambiguous. The CDR3 is made up of 12 amino acids. Germline CDR1 SGHDT, CDR2 YYEEEE. V was cut by 10 bases and J by 6 bases, with 16 bases left in between. CDR3 sequence: CAREGVMAEAFF. The CDR3 region has the DNA TGTGCCCGTGAGGGCGTGATGGCTGAAGCTTTCTTT.

V usage is TRBV9 and J usage is TRBJ2-3; the match to TRBD2 covers 13 bases. The CDR3 is 17 amino acids. The junction had 4 bases not matched to a gene; V was cut back by 0 bases and J by 3 bases. CDR1 and CDR2 from the germline V gene are SGDLS and YYNGEE. This chain's CDR3 is CASSVGTSGGGTDTQYF. As DNA, the CDR3 is TGTGCCAGCAGCGTAGGGACTAGCGGGGGAGGTACAGATACGCAGTATTTT. The entire variable domain, with the rest obtained from reference TRBV9 and TRBJ2-3, is as follows: DSGVTQTPKHLITATGQRVTLRCSPRSGDLSVYWYQQSLDQGLQFLIQYYNGEERAKGNILERFSAQQFPDLHSELNLSSLELGDSALYFCASSVGTSGGGTDTQYFGPGTRLTVL.

The chain carries TRBV27 and TRBJ2-5; 7 bases are shared with TRBD2. Trimming removed 5 bases from V and 7 bases from J; junction bases left unmatched: 16. The CDR3 covers 16 residues. Germline V gives CDR1 MNHEY, CDR2 SMNVEV (reference sequence). CDR3 nucleotide sequence: TGTGCCAGCAGTCCCTGGACTAGTGGTGCAGGTGGGACCCAGTACTTC. Protein sequence: CASSPWTSGAGGTQYF.